Sequencing of this T cell receptor (beta chain) was carried out in a study of blood T cell repertoires in COVID-19. Whole-study context: There were acute and convalescent COVID-19 samples, and they came from the United States, Italy and Spain. T cells, B-cell-depleted T cells, or PBMCs supplied cDNA or gDNA.

This clone was counted between two and nine times. V shed 8 bases and J shed 3 bases, with 25 bases lying between them. CDR3 length: 17 amino acids. Germline lookup yields CDR1 MNHEY and CDR2 SMNVEV (reference sequence). In the original processing: Researchers report that nucleated cell counts were estimated from reference gene primer amplification. The assay was immunoSEQ multiplex PCR, and TCRdb's table has in-frame clones only and misses some. The V and J calls and the clone size are those of that table, but D and trimming were determined from the DNA. The sample lists 250,000 to 350,000 clones, about nine tenths seen once, with under 3.5% in the top ten.

The chain employs TRBV27 and TRBJ1-1, with unresolved D. Sequencing input: peripheral blood. This clonotype originated in a woman in her thirties with COVID-19, enrolled during active disease. CDR3 residues: CASAEGKTNFKDTEAFF. For the CDR3, the DNA is TGTGCCAGCGCGGAGGGAAAGACGAACTTTAAGGACACTGAAGCTTTCTTT.